Below, 5 T cell receptor beta chains from the same sample are listed, as sequenced in a study of blood T cell repertoires in COVID-19. Measured with immunoSEQ multiplex PCR; TCRdb has only the in-frame clones, and not every one. The sample lists roughly 120,000 clones; more than 75% were seen once. The sample comprised peripheral blood. The receptors here all came from a man in his 70s with acute or convalescent COVID-19.

V usage is TRBV4-2 and J usage is TRBJ2-7; maybe TRBD2 (5 bases). Trimming took 8 bases from V and 5 from J, leaving 16 bases between them. This CDR3 has 13 amino acids. Germline V gene sequence: CDR1 LGHNA, CDR2 YNFKEQ. This CDR3 is CASPWGSGDEQYF. Written as DNA, the CDR3 is TGTGCCAGCCCCTGGGGTTCCGGGGACGAGCAGTACTTC.

A single count supports this clone. The rearrangement uses TRBV5-1 and TRBJ2-5; D is unresolved. V lost 3 bases to trimming and J lost 1 base, with 7 bases between them. This CDR3 has 13 amino acids. Germline V gives CDR1 SGHRS, CDR2 YFSETQ. DNA for the CDR3: TGCGCCAGCAGCTGGGCACCCCAAGAGACCCAGTACTTC. Translating it yields CASSWAPQETQYF.

The chain employs TRBV28 and TRBJ2-7; 9 nucleotides line up with TRBD1. CDR1 and CDR2 from the germline V gene are MDHEN and SYDVKM. The V and J ends lost 5 bases and 1 base, in that order; junction bases with no gene match: 3. This CDR3 has 14 amino acids. CDR3 sequence: CASSATGGSYEQYF. The CDR3 DNA follows: TGTGCCAGCAGTGCGACAGGGGGATCCTACGAGCAGTACTTC.

The chain combines TRBV7-3 with TRBJ2-1; 12 bases agree with TRBD2. CDR3 length equals 15 residues. V dropped 5 bases and J dropped 7; count of bases not matched to a gene: 6. The germline gives CDR1 SGHTA, CDR2 FQGTGA. In nucleotides, the CDR3 is TGTGCCAGCAGCCGAGGGACTAGCGGGTCTAATGAGCAGTTCTTC. This translates into CASSRGTSGSNEQFF.

This chain uses TRBV7-9 with TRBJ2-4; weak D call: TRBD2 (5 bases). V was clipped by 5 bases and J by 5 bases, with 16 bases between them. The CDR3 has 15 residues. The V gene's germline CDR1 is SEHNR and CDR2 FQNEAQ (reference sequence). CDR3 nucleotide sequence: TGTGCCAGCAGCGGACTCAGAGGGCCCCAAAACATTCAGTACTTC. This sequence encodes CASSGLRGPQNIQYF.